This entry concerns a single TCR beta chain. Antigen: not known. The template-switching step introduced UMIs that carried a 6-nucleotide sample barcode. TCRdb processed the 5' RACE reads again and assigns one entry to each CDR3 protein, with no DNA. In total, the table holds 350,000 to 500,000 distinct CDR3 sequences. The data were taken from a study of monozygotic twins with inflammatory bowel disease. General study points: Among twins, concordant and discordant pairs did not differ in repertoire similarity, possibly from limited power.

Germline CDR1 reads SGHTA; CDR2 reads FQGNSA. The CDR3 totals 12 residues. Sequences were obtained from blood. The chain joins TRBV7-2 to TRBJ1-2. The clonotype comes from a human donor with ulcerative colitis or Crohn's disease, or a healthy co-twin of an affected twin (not recorded which). CDR3 protein: CASSLGGGGYTF.